This T cell receptor beta chain comes out of a study of blood T cell repertoires in COVID-19. Study details: Spain, Italy and the United States supplied samples that represented acute and convalescent COVID-19. T cells, B-cell-depleted T cells, or PBMCs supplied cDNA or gDNA.

Germline V gene data show CDR1 as SGHAT and CDR2 as FQNNGV. V gave up 1 base and J gave up 2 bases; unmatched junction bases: 8. The CDR3 length is 16 residues. Sequencing was performed with immunoSEQ multiplex PCR; in TCRdb, only in-frame clones are kept and a portion is missing. The sample shows more than 250,000 clones, approximately 90% of them seen only once. Participants were aged 18 to 89 years, lived in about two dozen US areas, and enrolled virtually. Participant-reported clinical history was the basis for cohort assignment. The chain combines TRBV11-2 with TRBJ2-7; TRBD1 agrees at 7 bases. The origin of this receptor is a young woman who had recovered from COVID-19. Input material: PBMCs or T cells enriched from blood (not recorded which). CDR3 sequence: CASSLVAGTDAYEQYF. The CDR3 DNA reads as TGTGCCAGCAGCTTAGTCGCCGGGACAGACGCCTACGAGCAGTACTTC.